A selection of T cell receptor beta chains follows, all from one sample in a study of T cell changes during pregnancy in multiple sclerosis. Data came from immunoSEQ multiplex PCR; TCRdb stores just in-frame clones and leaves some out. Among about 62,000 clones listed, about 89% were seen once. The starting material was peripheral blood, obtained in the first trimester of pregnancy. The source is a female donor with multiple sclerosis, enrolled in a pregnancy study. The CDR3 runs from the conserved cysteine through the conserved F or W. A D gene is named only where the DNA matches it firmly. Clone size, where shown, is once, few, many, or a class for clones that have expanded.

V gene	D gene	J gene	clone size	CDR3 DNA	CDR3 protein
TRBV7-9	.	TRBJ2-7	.	TGTGCCAGCAGCCGCGGGACGGTAAGCTCCTACGAGCAGTACTTC	CASSRGTVSSYEQYF
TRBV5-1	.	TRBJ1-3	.	TGCGCCAGCAGCTTGGTTTACAGGGCCCAGAGAAACACCATATATTTT	CASSLVYRAQRNTIYF
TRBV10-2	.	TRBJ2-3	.	TGCGCCAGCAGTGAGTCTGCAGGGGCGGGGGACATGGATACGCAGTATTTT	CASSESAGAGDMDTQYF
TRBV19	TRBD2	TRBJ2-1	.	TGTGCCAGTAGTATTCTGTCTAGCGGGACCTACAATGAGCAGTTCTTC	CASSILSSGTYNEQFF
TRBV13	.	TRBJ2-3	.	TGTGCCAGCAGCTTTGAATTCAACAGCCTCACAGATACGCAGTATTTT	CASSFEFNSLTDTQYF
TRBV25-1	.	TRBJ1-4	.	TGTGCCAGCAGTGAATCAGGGGTTAGCTTTAATGAAAAACTGTTTTTT	CASSESGVSFNEKLFF
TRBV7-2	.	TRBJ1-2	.	TGTGCCAGCAGACCTCCTCCGGGGTCAGGCTACACCTTC	CASRPPPGSGYTF
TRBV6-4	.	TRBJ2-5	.	TGTGCCAGCAGTGCCGGGGGGCGGATAGAGACCCAGTACTTC	CASSAGGRIETQYF
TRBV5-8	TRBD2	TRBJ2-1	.	TGTGCCAGCAGCTTGGGACTGACTAGCGGGAGTTCTTACAATGAGCAGTTCTTC	CASSLGLTSGSSYNEQFF
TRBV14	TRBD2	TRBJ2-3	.	TGTGCCAGCAGCCAAGTGGGAGGGGAGAGGACAGATACGCAGTATTTT	CASSQVGGERTDTQYF
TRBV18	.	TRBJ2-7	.	TGTGCCAGCTCACCCCGCGCTCAGGGGCGAGAGCAGTACTTC	CASSPRAQGREQYF
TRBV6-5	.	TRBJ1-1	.	TGTGCCAGCAGTACCCCAGGAACTGAAGCTTTCTTT	CASSTPGTEAFF
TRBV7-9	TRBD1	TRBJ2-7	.	TGTGCCAGCAGCGGGGGACAGGGGGTATTCTACGAGCAGTACTTC	CASSGGQGVFYEQYF
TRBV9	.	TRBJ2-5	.	TGTGCCAGCAGCGTCAGAGGATTGGCGGGGCTCCAAGAGACCCAGTACTTC	CASSVRGLAGLQETQYF
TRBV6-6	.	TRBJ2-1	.	TGTGCCAGCAGTTACTTAGGACAGTCCACGGCCAATGAGCAGTTCTTC	CASSYLGQSTANEQFF
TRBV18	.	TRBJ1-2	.	TGTGCCAGCTCACCGGAGGTAGCCCCTACTAACTATGGCTACACCTTC	CASSPEVAPTNYGYTF
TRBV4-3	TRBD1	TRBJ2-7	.	TGCGCCAGCAGCCAAGATCCCGGGGACAGCTCCTACGAGCAGTACTTC	CASSQDPGDSSYEQYF
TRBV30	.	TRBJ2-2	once	TGTGCCTGGAGTCCGGGGGACAGAGACACCGGGGAGCTGTTTTTT	CAWSPGDRDTGELFF
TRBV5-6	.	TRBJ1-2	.	TGTGCCAGCAGCTTGTATGACGGAGAGGCCTATGGCTACACCTTC	CASSLYDGEAYGYTF
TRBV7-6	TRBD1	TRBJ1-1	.	TGTGCCAGCAGCTCCCGTTACAGGGGAGGCACTGAAGCTTTCTTT	CASSSRYRGGTEAFF
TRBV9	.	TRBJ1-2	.	TGTGCCAGCAGCCCCTTCGGGGGGGGCGTTAGCTATGGCTACACCTTC	CASSPFGGGVSYGYTF
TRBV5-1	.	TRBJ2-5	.	TGCGCCAGCAGCTTGGAAAGGGGCGTAGTAGAGACCCAGTACTTC	CASSLERGVVETQYF
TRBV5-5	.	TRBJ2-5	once	TGTGCCAGCAGCTCCTGGAGGGGTTCGATCCAAGAGACCCAGTACTTC	CASSSWRGSIQETQYF
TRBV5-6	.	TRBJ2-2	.	TGTGCCAGCACCTATGGCGGGAACACCGGGGAGCTGTTTTTT	CASTYGGNTGELFF
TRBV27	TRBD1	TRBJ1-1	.	TGTGCCAGCAGTCGACAGGGGGCCACTGAAGCTTTCTTT	CASSRQGATEAFF
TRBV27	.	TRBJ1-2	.	TGTGCCAGCACCCCGGTTCCGGGGTTTAACTATGGCTACACCTTC	CASTPVPGFNYGYTF
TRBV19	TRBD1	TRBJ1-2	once	TGTGCCAGTGTGGGACAGAATAACTATGGCTACACCTTC	CASVGQNNYGYTF
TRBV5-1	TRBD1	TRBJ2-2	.	TGCGCCAGCAGCAGAACAGGGGACAACACCGGGGAGCTGTTTTTT	CASSRTGDNTGELFF
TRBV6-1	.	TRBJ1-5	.	TGTGCCAGCAGTGAACGGGAGGGCTCCTATAGCAATCAGCCCCAGCATTTT	CASSEREGSYSNQPQHF
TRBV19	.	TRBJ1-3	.	TGTGCCAGTAGGCGGGGCTACACTGGAAACACCATATATTTT	CASRRGYTGNTIYF
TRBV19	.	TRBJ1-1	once	TGTGCCAGTAGTTCTGGTAGGGGAACTGAAGCTTTCTTT	CASSSGRGTEAFF
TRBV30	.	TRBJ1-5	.	TGTGCCTGGAGTATGGCAGGGGGCAATCAGCCCCAGCATTTT	CAWSMAGGNQPQHF
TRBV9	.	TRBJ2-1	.	TGTGCCAGCAGTGATCGGGACTCCCCTTCGTATGAGCAGTTCTTC	CASSDRDSPSYEQFF
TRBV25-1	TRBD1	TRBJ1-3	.	TGTGCCAGCAGCACCCAGGGGGTCGGTGGAAACACCATATATTTT	CASSTQGVGGNTIYF
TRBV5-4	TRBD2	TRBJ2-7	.	TGTGCCAGCAGCCCGGGGACTAGCGGAACCTACGAGCAGTACTTC	CASSPGTSGTYEQYF
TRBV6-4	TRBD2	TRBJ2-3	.	TGTGCCAGCAGTGACTCCCTAGCGGCTGGCACAGATACGCAGTATTTT	CASSDSLAAGTDTQYF
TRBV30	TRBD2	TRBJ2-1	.	TGTGCCTGGAGCGAAGGGACTAGCATTTACAATGAGCAGTTCTTC	CAWSEGTSIYNEQFF
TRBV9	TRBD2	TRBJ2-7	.	TGTGCCAGCAGCCCTCGGACTAGCGGGACCGAGCAGTACTTC	CASSPRTSGTEQYF
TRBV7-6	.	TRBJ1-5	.	TGTGCCAGCAGCTTAGGGGCCAGGGAGGTTCAGCCCCAGCATTTT	CASSLGAREVQPQHF
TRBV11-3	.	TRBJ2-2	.	TGTGCCAGCAGCCCTTCTCAGGGAATAAGCGGGGAGCTGTTTTTT	CASSPSQGISGELFF
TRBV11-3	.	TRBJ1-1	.	TGTGCCAGCAGCTTTCTACCCGGGACAGAAGCTTTCTTT	CASSFLPGTEAFF
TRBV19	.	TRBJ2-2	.	TGTGCCGGACAGATTAACACCGGGGAGCTGTTTTTT	CAGQINTGELFF
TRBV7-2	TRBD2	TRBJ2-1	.	TGTGCCAGCAGTTTAGCGGGGGGGGAGCAGTTCTTC	CASSLAGGEQFF
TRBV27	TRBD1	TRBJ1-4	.	TGTGCCAGCAGGCACAAGGCAGGGGGCAGGGAAAAACTGTTTTTT	CASRHKAGGREKLFF
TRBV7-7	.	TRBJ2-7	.	TGTGCCAGCAGCTTAGTGGACACCGCCTACGAGCAGTACTTC	CASSLVDTAYEQYF
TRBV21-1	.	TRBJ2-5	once	TGTGCCAGCAGCCGCTGGACTGTTCAAGAGACCCAGTACTTC	CASSRWTVQETQYF